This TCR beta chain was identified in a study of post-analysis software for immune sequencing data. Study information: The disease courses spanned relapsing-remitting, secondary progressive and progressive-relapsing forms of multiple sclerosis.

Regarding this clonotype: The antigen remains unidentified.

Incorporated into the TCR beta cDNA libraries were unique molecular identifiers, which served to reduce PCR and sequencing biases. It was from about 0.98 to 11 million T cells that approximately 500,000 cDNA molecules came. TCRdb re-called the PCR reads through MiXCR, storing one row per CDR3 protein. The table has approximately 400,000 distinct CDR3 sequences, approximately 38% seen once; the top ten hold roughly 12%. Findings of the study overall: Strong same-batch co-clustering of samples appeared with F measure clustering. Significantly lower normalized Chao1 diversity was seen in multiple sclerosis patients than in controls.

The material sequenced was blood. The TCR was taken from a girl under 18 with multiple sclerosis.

The CDR3 sequence is CASSLWTSGGAEQFF. CDR3 nucleotides: TGTGCCAGCAGCCTCTGGACTAGCGGGGGGGCAGAGCAGTTCTTC. The chain uses TRBV12-3 or TRBV12-4 and TRBJ2-1; 15 bases map to TRBD2. The CDR3 runs to 15 residues. The V gene end was trimmed by 6 bases and the J gene end by 10 bases; junction bases not matched to a gene: 7.